The text below deals with one T cell receptor (beta chain). Its antigen remains undetermined. Qualities for individual bases were not recorded, and no much larger clone is one base off. Cut back by 0 bases and 5 bases, the V and J ends lie 10 bases apart. CDR1 LNHNV and CDR2 YYDKDF were looked up in the germline V gene (reference sequence). The CDR3 runs 15 residues from the cysteine to the phenylalanine. Only the CDR3 region is kept as DNA, spanning 45 bases read in frame from base 1. Systemically healthy Caucasian individuals from Russia, around 39 in total and aged roughly 6 to 100 years, were included as donors. Each donor gave around 9.8 milliliters of peripheral blood, collected into EDTA-treated Vacutainer tubes. Ficoll-Paque density-gradient centrifugation was used to isolate PBMCs, with at least 6.5 million obtained per sample. Trizol reagent was used to extract total RNA from PBMCs, with at least 5 micrograms per sample. The percentages of naive CD45RAhigh/CD27high T cells were determined by flow cytometry on a PBMC aliquot from every donor.

The data belong to a study of blood T cells in healthy people across ages (dated by TCRdb to about 2015). About the study as a whole: In model experiments, template switching captured roughly one uniquely barcoded TCR beta cDNA molecule for every two T cells. Age-related changes in TCR beta repertoire diversity were measured in the study by deep sequencing normalized with unique cDNA molecular identifiers. For two donors (one aged 18 to 30 and one aged 80 or older), the study analyzed two additional independent replicas of 1 million unique cDNA reads from the same blood draw. Donors of different ages were randomly distributed across sequencing lanes to avoid experimental bias. The donors were divided into four age groups: young (average approximately 16 years), middle-aged (approximately 39), aged (approximately 62) and long-lived (about 79). Overall results and qualifications from the work: Conclusive comparison of naive and antigen-experienced compartments was prevented by the profiling of bulk unsorted PBMCs. Because donor CMV infection status was unknown, age-related changes in expanded clonotypes were potentially confounded. Compared with the aged group, the long-lived group had more naive CD4+ T cells, fewer expanded clones and increased TCR diversity, a pattern suggesting age selection. The percentage of naive T cells measured by flow cytometry correlated strongly with observed TCR beta diversity. Estimates of total diversity based on one million sequenced T cells were considered lower bounds and underestimates. As age increased, observed TCR beta diversity per million T cells dropped in a roughly linear way, and a significant reduction was already evident by age about 40.

The receptor library was made with 5' RACE. Sequencer: Illumina HiSeq 2500. The second PCR ran for roughly 7 to 12 cycles and used a J-beta primer mix along with a sample-barcoded 5' primer. A unique molecular identifier was introduced onto each TCR beta cDNA molecule by a template-switch 5' adaptor carrying 12 random nucleotides. Each sample yielded at least 3 million CDR3-containing paired-end reads. The Mint cDNA synthesis kit, primed by a TRBC-specific oligonucleotide, was used to synthesize first-strand cDNA from all RNA. After uracil-DNA glycosylase treatment, a first 18-cycle PCR used universal primers M1SS and BC2_uni_R on all cDNA. The original methods were these. Normalization of each sample was performed by random selection of 1 million high-quality reads, each carrying a distinct molecular identifier. Instead of being binned into consensus sequences, reads that shared molecular identifiers were thrown out. CDR3 identification, clonotype clustering and error correction used MiTCR with a Q25 quality threshold and the strictest error-elimination algorithm. A nonparametric unseen species model with Euler transformation was used to estimate a lower bound on total TCR beta diversity. In-frame beta chains were kept once TCRdb had trimmed the public reads at Q25 with fastp and called clones with MiXCR. All rows with the same CDR3 protein become a single entry with the most common DNA and genes. None of the V and J calls come from the authors' own analysis; TCRdb made them. Within this sample are 450,000 to 700,000 distinct CDR3 sequences, with roughly a quarter of them counted one time only. The top ten constitute 15% to 20% of the sample.

The TCR was taken from a woman in her 70s in good health. The chain was built from TRBV15 and TRBJ2-2; the D gene remains uncertain. The specimen sequenced was blood. The DNA sequence is given as TGTGCCACCAGCAGAGAAGGGCTAGGGACCGGGGAGCTGTTTTTT. It encodes CATSREGLGTGELFF.